Each of the 8 T cell receptor beta chains below was sequenced from the same sample in a study of siplizumab effects on memory and regulatory T cells. The data were produced by immunoSEQ multiplex PCR, yet TCRdb's version contains in-frame clones alone and is incomplete. The sample lists 90,000 to 140,000 clones, more than 85% occurring once. Sequencing was carried out using CD4+ T cells sorted from blood. All receptors come from a human donor in good health.

The genes are TRBV9 and TRBJ2-2; perhaps TRBD2 as D (6 bases). The CDR3 is made up of 15 amino acids. Germline CDR1 SGDLS, CDR2 YYNGEE. The ends were cut back, 7 bases at V and 3 bases at J, with 16 bases in the middle. This CDR3 reads CASERGGQDTGELFF. In nucleotides, the CDR3 is TGTGCCAGCGAACGGGGAGGCCAGGACACCGGGGAGCTGTTTTTT.

Written as DNA, the CDR3 is TGTGCCAGCAGCGATCGAGTGGGGCGAGGCTATGGCTACACCTTC. This codes for CASSDRVGRGYGYTF. J is TRBJ1-2 and V is TRBV28, with a weak D call TRBD1 (5 bases). The CDR3 sequence is 15 residues long. Trimming removed 6 bases at V and 4 bases at J, with 18 bases between. Germline CDR1 MDHEN, CDR2 SYDVKM.

The chain links TRBV10-3 to TRBJ2-7; TRBD1 matches 10 bases. Germline V CDR1 and CDR2: ENHRY, SYGVKD. The CDR3 contains 14 residues. Trimming took 3 bases from V and 6 from J; bases not matched to a gene: 5. CDR3 region: CAISEGTGAGEQYF. As DNA, the CDR3 is TGTGCCATCAGTGAAGGGACAGGGGCCGGCGAGCAGTACTTC.

The rearrangement joins TRBV1 to TRBJ2-2; TRBD2, the table's D call, lacks a check against the DNA. TRBV1 corresponds to a pseudogene. There are 18 residues in the CDR3. CDR3 residues: CTSSRRGSGRANTGELFF. CDR3 sequence (DNA): TGCACCAGCAGCCGGCGGGGTAGCGGGAGGGCGAACACCGGGGAGCTGTTTTTT.

This chain links TRBV30 with TRBJ2-3, with 7 bases aligning to TRBD2. There are 11 residues in the CDR3. Per germline, CDR1 GTSNPN and CDR2 SVGIG (reference sequence). Trimming removed 6 bases from V and 5 bases from J; junction bases left unmatched: 2. CDR3 sequence: CACTSEDTQYF. CDR3 bases: TGTGCCTGCACTAGCGAAGATACGCAGTATTTT.

The chain recombines TRBV6-5 with TRBJ2-1; the D gene could be TRBD1 or TRBD2 (7 bases each). CDR1 and CDR2 (germline): MNHEY, SVGAGI. The CDR3 has 12 amino acids. The ends were cut back, 8 bases at V and 9 bases at J, with 14 bases in the middle. The CDR3 bases are TGTGCCAGCCAGGGGGGGAGTGGTGAGCAGTTCTTC. Encoded protein: CASQGGSGEQFF.

About this clone itself: An end of the junction does not agree with germline; a read error may underlie this. This chain connects TRBV2 to TRBJ2-1, with TRBD2 identical over 11 bases. CDR1 is SNHLY, CDR2 FYNNEI, per germline. The CDR3 runs 15 residues. The CDR3 reads CASTRLAGSSNEQFF. The CDR3 DNA sequence: TGTGCCAGCACCCGACTAGCGGGGTCCTCCAATGAGCAGTTCTTC.

This chain uses TRBV4-1 with TRBJ1-1; unclear D gene. V was pared by 1 base and J by 4 bases, with 13 bases between. The length of the CDR3 is 15 residues. Germline values: CDR1 MGHRA, CDR2 YSYEKL. The CDR3 here is CASSQAGQIGTEAFF. CDR3 in DNA: TGCGCCAGCAGCCAAGCCGGTCAGATTGGCACTGAAGCTTTCTTT.